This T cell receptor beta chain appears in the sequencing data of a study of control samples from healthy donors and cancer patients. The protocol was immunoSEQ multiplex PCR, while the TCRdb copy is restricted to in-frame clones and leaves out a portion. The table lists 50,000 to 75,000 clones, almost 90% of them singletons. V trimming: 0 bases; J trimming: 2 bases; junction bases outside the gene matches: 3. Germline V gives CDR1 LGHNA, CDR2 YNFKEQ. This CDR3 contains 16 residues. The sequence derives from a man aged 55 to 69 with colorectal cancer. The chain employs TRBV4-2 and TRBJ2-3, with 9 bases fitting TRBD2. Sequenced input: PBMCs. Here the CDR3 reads CASSQDLAGITDTQYF. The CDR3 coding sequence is TGTGCCAGCAGCCAAGATCTAGCGGGGATCACAGATACGCAGTATTTT.